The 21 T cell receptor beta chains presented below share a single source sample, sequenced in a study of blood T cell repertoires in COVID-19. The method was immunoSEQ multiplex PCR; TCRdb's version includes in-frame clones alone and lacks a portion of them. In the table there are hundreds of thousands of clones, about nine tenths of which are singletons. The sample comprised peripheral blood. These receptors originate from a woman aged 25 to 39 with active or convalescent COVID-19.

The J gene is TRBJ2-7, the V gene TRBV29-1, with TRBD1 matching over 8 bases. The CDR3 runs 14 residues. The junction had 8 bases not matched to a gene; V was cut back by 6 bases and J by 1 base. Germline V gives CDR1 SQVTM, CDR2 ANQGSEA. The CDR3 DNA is TGCAGCGTCCTTGGGACAGGCTCGTCCTACGAGCAGTACTTC. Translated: CSVLGTGSSYEQYF.

The DNA for the CDR3 is TGTGCCAGCAGCAAAAGCCGTCTCGGTCAGGGCAATCAGCCCCAGCATTTT. Amino acid sequence: CASSKSRLGQGNQPQHF. The rearrangement uses TRBV21-1 and TRBJ1-5; the table calls TRBD1, which could not be checked here. TRBV21-1 is a pseudogene. The CDR3 runs 17 residues.

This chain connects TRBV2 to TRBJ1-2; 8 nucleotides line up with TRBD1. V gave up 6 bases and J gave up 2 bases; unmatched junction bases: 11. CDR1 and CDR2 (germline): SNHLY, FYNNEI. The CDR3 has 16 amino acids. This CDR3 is CASRQGGTLPNYGYTF. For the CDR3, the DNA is TGTGCCAGCAGACAGGGGGGAACACTTCCGAACTATGGCTACACCTTC. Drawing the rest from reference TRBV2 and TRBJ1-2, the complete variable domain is EPEVTQTPSHQVTQMGQEVILRCVPISNHLYFYWYRQILGQKVEFLVSFYNNEISEKSEIFDDQFSVERPDGSNFTLKIRSTKLEDSAMYFCASRQGGTLPNYGYTFGSGTRLTVV.

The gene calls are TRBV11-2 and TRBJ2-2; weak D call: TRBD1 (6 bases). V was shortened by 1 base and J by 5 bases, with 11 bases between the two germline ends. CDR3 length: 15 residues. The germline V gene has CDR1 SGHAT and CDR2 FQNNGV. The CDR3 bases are TGTGCCAGCAGCTTAGGAGGGGGATGGACCGGGGAGCTGTTTTTT. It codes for CASSLGGGWTGELFF.

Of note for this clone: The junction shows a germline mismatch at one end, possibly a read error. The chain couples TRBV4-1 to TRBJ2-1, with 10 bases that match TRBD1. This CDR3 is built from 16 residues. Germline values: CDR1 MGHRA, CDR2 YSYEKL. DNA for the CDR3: TGCGCCAGCAGCCAAGGGGACAGGGGCGCTGGAGCGGAGGTGGTCTTC. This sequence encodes CASSQGDRGAGAEVVF.

The CDR3 DNA follows: TGCGCCAGCAGCTTAGTCCAGGGGATGGTCCGGGAGCTGTTTTTT. Its protein is CASSLVQGMVRELFF. V usage is TRBV5-1 and J usage is TRBJ2-2, with D perhaps TRBD1 (6 bases). V dropped 2 bases and J dropped 9 bases, with 17 bases sitting between them. The CDR3 is made up of 15 amino acids. Germline CDR1 is SGHRS and CDR2 is YFSETQ.

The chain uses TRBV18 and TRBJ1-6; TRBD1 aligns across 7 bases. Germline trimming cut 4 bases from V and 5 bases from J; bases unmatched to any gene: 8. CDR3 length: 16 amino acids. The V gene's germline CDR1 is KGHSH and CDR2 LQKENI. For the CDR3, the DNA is TGTGCCAGCTCACGGACAGGTGGGTTCGATAATTCACCCCTCCACTTT. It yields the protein CASSRTGGFDNSPLHF.

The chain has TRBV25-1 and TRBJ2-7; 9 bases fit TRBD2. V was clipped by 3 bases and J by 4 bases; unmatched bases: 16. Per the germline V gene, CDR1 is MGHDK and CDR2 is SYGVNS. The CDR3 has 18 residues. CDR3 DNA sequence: TGTGCCAGCAGTGACGGAGTTTCGCGGGGGGGAGGTATATACGAGCAGTACTTC. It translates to CASSDGVSRGGGIYEQYF.

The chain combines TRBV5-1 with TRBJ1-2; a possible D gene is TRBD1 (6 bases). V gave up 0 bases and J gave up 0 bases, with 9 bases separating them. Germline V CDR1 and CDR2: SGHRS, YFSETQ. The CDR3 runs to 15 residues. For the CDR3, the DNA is TGCGCCAGCAGCTTGGGGACAGACGCTAACTATGGCTACACCTTC. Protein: CASSLGTDANYGYTF.

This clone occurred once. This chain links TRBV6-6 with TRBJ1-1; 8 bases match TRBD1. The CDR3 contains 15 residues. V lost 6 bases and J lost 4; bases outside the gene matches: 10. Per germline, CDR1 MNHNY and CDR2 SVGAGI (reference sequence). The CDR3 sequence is CASSTTGTGSTEAFF. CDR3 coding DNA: TGTGCCAGCAGCACAACGGGGACAGGATCCACTGAAGCTTTCTTT.

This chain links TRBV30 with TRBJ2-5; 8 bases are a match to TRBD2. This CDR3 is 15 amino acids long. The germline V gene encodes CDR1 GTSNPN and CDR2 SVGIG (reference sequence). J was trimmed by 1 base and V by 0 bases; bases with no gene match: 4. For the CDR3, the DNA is TGTGCCTGGAGTGTCGGGGGGGAGTCCCAAGAGACCCAGTACTTC. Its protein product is CAWSVGGESQETQYF.

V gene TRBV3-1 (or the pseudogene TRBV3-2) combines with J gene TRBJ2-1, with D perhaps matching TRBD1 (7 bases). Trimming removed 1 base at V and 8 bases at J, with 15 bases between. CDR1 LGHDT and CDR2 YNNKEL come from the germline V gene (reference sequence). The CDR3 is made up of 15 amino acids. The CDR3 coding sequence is TGTGCCAGCAGCCAAGTAACAGGGGACTTCGATGAGCAGTTCTTC. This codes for CASSQVTGDFDEQFF.

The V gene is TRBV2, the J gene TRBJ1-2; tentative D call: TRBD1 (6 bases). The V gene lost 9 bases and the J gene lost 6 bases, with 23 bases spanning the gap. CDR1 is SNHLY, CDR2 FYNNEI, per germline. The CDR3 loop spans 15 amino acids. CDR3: CARGAMGANEDGYTF. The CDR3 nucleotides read TGTGCCAGAGGGGCCATGGGGGCAAATGAGGATGGCTACACCTTC.

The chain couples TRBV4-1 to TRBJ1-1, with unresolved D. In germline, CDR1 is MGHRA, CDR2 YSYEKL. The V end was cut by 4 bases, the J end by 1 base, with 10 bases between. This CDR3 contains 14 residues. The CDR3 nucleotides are TGCGCCAGCAGCCCGGTACCTACGAACACTGAAGCTTTCTTT. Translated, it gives CASSPVPTNTEAFF.

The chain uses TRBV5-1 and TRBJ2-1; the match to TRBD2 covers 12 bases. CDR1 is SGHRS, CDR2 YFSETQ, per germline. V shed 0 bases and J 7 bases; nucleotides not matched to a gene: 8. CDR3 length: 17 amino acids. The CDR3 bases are TGCGCCAGCAGCTTGGCTAGCGGGGGGGCCGCGGGGAATGAGCAGTTCTTC. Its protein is CASSLASGGAAGNEQFF.

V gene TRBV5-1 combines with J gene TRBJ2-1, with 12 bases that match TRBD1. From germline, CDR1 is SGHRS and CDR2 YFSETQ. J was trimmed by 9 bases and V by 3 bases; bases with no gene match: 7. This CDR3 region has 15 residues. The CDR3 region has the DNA TGCGCCAGCAGCTCACCGGGACAGGGGGCATTTGAGCAGTTCTTC. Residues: CASSSPGQGAFEQFF.

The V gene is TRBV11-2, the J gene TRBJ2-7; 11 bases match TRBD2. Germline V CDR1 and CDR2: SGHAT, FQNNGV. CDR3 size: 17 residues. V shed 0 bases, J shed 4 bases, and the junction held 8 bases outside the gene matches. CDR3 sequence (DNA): TGTGCCAGCAGCTTAGAGCTGCTAGCGGGGGGACAATACGAGCAGTACTTC. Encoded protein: CASSLELLAGGQYEQYF.

In DNA, the CDR3 is TGTGCCAGTAGTACTGCGGGACTAGCGGCCCTACCCTACGTCGAGCAGTACTTC. Its protein is CASSTAGLAALPYVEQYF. V is TRBV19 and J is TRBJ2-7; 11 bases are a match to TRBD2. V lost 4 bases and J lost 6; bases outside the gene matches: 17. Looked up from germline, CDR1 is LNHDA and CDR2 is SQIVND (reference sequence). The CDR3 covers 18 residues.

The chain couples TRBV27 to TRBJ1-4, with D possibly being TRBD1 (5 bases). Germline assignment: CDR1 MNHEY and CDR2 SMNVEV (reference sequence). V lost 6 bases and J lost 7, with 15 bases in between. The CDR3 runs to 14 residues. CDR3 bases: TGTGCCAGCAGCCCGGACATTCGTCCTGAAAAACTGTTTTTT. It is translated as CASSPDIRPEKLFF.

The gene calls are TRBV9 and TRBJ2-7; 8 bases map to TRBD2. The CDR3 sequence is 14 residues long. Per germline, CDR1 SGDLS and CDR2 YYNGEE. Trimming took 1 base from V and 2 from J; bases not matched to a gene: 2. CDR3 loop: CASSVTGGAYEQYF. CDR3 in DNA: TGTGCCAGCAGCGTAACCGGGGGGGCCTACGAGCAGTACTTC.

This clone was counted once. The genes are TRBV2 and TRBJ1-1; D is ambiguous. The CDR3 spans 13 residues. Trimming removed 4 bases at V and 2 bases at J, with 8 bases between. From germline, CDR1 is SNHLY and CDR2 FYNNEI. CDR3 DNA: TGTGCCAGCAGTGTGTACAGCAACACTGAAGCTTTCTTT. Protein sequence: CASSVYSNTEAFF.